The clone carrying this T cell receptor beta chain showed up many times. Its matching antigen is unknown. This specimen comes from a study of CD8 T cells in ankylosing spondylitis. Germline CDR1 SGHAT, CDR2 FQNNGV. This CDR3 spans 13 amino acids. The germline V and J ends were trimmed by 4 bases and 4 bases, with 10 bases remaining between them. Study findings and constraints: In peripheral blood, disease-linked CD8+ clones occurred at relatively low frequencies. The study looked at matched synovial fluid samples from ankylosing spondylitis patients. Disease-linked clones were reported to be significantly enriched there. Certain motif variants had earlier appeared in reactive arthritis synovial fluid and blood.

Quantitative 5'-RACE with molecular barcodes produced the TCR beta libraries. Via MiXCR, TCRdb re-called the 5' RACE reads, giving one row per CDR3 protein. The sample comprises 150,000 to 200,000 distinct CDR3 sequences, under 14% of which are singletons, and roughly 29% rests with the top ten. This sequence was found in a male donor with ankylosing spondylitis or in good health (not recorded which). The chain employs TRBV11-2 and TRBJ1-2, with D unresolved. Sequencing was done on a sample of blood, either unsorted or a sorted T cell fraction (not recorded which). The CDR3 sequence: CASSSLDLYGYTF. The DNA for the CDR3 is TGTGCCAGCAGCTCCCTCGACCTCTATGGCTACACCTTC.